These T cell receptor beta chains were read from a single sample in a study of control samples from healthy donors and cancer patients. Libraries were prepared by immunoSEQ multiplex PCR; TCRdb keeps only in-frame clonotypes and omits some of them. The sample carries some 120,000 clones, around 87% recorded once. The sample taken for sequencing was blood. The source is a man between 40 and 49 years old in good health. Both conserved end residues are part of each CDR3. A D gene is named only where the DNA matches it firmly. Not every row has a clone size; where given, it reads once, few, many or a size class.

J gene: TRBJ2-3
V gene: TRBV5-1
D gene: TRBD1
clone size: NA
CDR3 protein: CASSSRDRGQDTQYF
CDR3 DNA: TGCGCCAGCAGCTCCCGGGACAGGGGGCAAGATACGCAGTATTTT

J gene: TRBJ1-1
V gene: TRBV14
D gene: NA
clone size: few
CDR3 protein: CASSPEQGLNTEAFF
CDR3 DNA: TGTGCCAGCAGCCCAGAACAGGGTTTGAACACTGAAGCTTTCTTT

J gene: TRBJ2-1
V gene: TRBV6-6
D gene: TRBD2
clone size: NA
CDR3 protein: CASSPYPRSGGSPGPYNEQFF
CDR3 DNA: TGTGCCAGCAGTCCCTACCCCCGCAGCGGGGGGAGCCCCGGGCCCTACAATGAGCAGTTCTTC

J gene: TRBJ2-1
V gene: TRBV19
D gene: NA
clone size: NA
CDR3 protein: CASSIDRGRVNEQFF
CDR3 DNA: TGTGCCAGTAGTATAGATCGGGGCAGGGTCAATGAGCAGTTCTTC

J gene: TRBJ2-3
V gene: TRBV6-2/TRBV6-3
D gene: NA
clone size: NA
CDR3 protein: CASSYGGNTDTQYF
CDR3 DNA: TGTGCCAGCAGTTACGGGGGCAACACAGATACGCAGTATTTT

J gene: TRBJ1-1
V gene: TRBV7-8
D gene: NA
clone size: NA
CDR3 protein: CASSQGPRNTEAFF
CDR3 DNA: TGTGCCAGCAGCCAGGGACCGCGGAACACTGAAGCTTTCTTT

J gene: TRBJ1-2
V gene: TRBV15
D gene: NA
clone size: NA
CDR3 protein: CATSRGPTAGGYGYTF
CDR3 DNA: TGTGCCACCAGCAGAGGCCCCACAGCCGGGGGCTATGGCTACACCTTC

J gene: TRBJ1-4
V gene: TRBV5-6
D gene: TRBD1
clone size: once
CDR3 protein: CASSVTGITNEKLFF
CDR3 DNA: TGTGCCAGCAGTGTGACAGGGATTACTAATGAAAAACTGTTTTTT

J gene: TRBJ2-3
V gene: TRBV5-5
D gene: TRBD2
clone size: NA
CDR3 protein: CASSLAGLGLAGPSTDTQYF
CDR3 DNA: TGTGCCAGCAGCTTGGCCGGGCTGGGACTAGCGGGTCCTAGCACAGATACGCAGTATTTT

J gene: TRBJ2-3
V gene: TRBV24-1
D gene: NA
clone size: NA
CDR3 protein: CATSEGGPPTDTQYF
CDR3 DNA: TGTGCCACCAGTGAAGGAGGGCCCCCCACAGATACGCAGTATTTT

J gene: TRBJ2-6
V gene: TRBV5-5
D gene: NA
clone size: NA
CDR3 protein: CASSREGSGANVLTF
CDR3 DNA: TGTGCCAGCAGCCGAGAGGGCTCTGGGGCCAACGTCCTGACTTTC

J gene: TRBJ1-4
V gene: TRBV6-6
D gene: NA
clone size: NA
CDR3 protein: CASSRTLNEKLFF
CDR3 DNA: TGTGCCAGCAGCAGGACCCTTAATGAAAAACTGTTTTTT

J gene: TRBJ1-2
V gene: TRBV5-6
D gene: NA
clone size: NA
CDR3 protein: CASSLSGILYGYTF
CDR3 DNA: TGTGCCAGCAGCTTGTCAGGGATCCTCTATGGCTACACCTTC

J gene: TRBJ1-1
V gene: TRBV5-4
D gene: TRBD1
clone size: NA
CDR3 protein: CASSFKAGGMNTEAFF
CDR3 DNA: TGTGCCAGCAGCTTTAAGGCAGGGGGGATGAACACTGAAGCTTTCTTT

J gene: TRBJ2-2
V gene: TRBV7-2
D gene: TRBD2
clone size: NA
CDR3 protein: CASSSPPGLATGELFF
CDR3 DNA: TGTGCCAGCAGCTCCCCACCGGGACTAGCCACCGGGGAGCTGTTTTTT

J gene: TRBJ2-3
V gene: TRBV7-3
D gene: NA
clone size: NA
CDR3 protein: CASSSSRLGTQYF
CDR3 DNA: TGTGCCAGCAGCTCATCTAGACTGGGTACGCAGTATTTT

J gene: TRBJ1-2
V gene: TRBV5-6
D gene: TRBD1
clone size: NA
CDR3 protein: CASRTGTGVIGDTF
CDR3 DNA: TGTGCCAGCAGAACCGGGACAGGGGTGATTGGGGACACCTTC

J gene: TRBJ2-5
V gene: TRBV6-6
D gene: TRBD1
clone size: NA
CDR3 protein: CASSSRGRRETQYF
CDR3 DNA: TGTGCCAGCAGTTCCAGGGGGCGGCGAGAGACCCAGTACTTC

J gene: TRBJ2-5
V gene: TRBV7-2
D gene: NA
clone size: NA
CDR3 protein: CASSLGPTGSQYF
CDR3 DNA: TGTGCCAGCAGCTTAGGGCCGACCGGGAGCCAGTACTTC

J gene: TRBJ1-1
V gene: TRBV3-1/TRBV3-2
D gene: NA
clone size: NA
CDR3 protein: CASSQDLGRVITEAFF
CDR3 DNA: TGTGCCAGCAGCCAAGATCTTGGCAGGGTGATCACTGAAGCTTTCTTT

J gene: TRBJ2-7
V gene: TRBV6-2/TRBV6-3
D gene: NA
clone size: NA
CDR3 protein: CASSQGHEQYF
CDR3 DNA: TGTGCCAGCAGCCAGGGGCACGAGCAGTACTTC

J gene: TRBJ2-7
V gene: TRBV2
D gene: NA
clone size: NA
CDR3 protein: CASSARGYEQYF
CDR3 DNA: TGTGCCAGCAGTGCTAGGGGGTACGAGCAGTACTTC

J gene: TRBJ2-3
V gene: TRBV15
D gene: NA
clone size: NA
CDR3 protein: CATSRGSHLSTDTQYF
CDR3 DNA: TGTGCCACCAGCAGAGGTTCACACCTCTCCACAGATACGCAGTATTTT

J gene: TRBJ1-2
V gene: TRBV2
D gene: NA
clone size: NA
CDR3 protein: CASSEQNYGYTF
CDR3 DNA: TGTGCCAGCAGTGAACAGAACTATGGCTACACCTTC